The following is a T cell receptor beta chain sequence with its context. Its antigen remains unknown. This record comes from a study of monozygotic twins with inflammatory bowel disease. Germline V gene sequence: CDR1 SGHAT, CDR2 FQNNGV. The CDR3 contains 15 residues. Two nested PCRs, run for approximately 17 and 9 cycles, were applied to TCRalpha and TCRbeta cDNA. TCRdb reprocessed the 5' RACE reads and keeps a single row for each CDR3 protein, giving no DNA. This repertoire includes just under 45,000 distinct CDR3 sequences. General study points: People with IBD had fewer clonotypes in common with others than healthy twins did, especially with disease activity.

The specimen was blood. The J gene is TRBJ2-4, the V gene TRBV11-2. The clonotype comes from a human donor with ulcerative colitis or Crohn's disease, or a healthy co-twin of an affected twin (not recorded which). This CDR3 reads CASKPEELAKNIQYF.